The T cell receptor (beta chain) described here comes from a study of chemoradiotherapy in HPV16-positive cancers. On the study more broadly: Candidate HPV-specific clones and shared TCR motifs came from a couple of HPV16-positive patients. Findings and caveats of the study: During treatment, candidate HPV-specific clones and E7-related motifs expanded in tumor. Functional assays defining HPV-specific T cells used only a couple of HPV16-positive patients.

In regard to this clone: What it recognizes is unknown.

Generated by immunoSEQ multiplex PCR, the TCRdb table keeps only in-frame clones and is missing some. The profile shows 12,000 or so clones, more than 65% of them singletons. Trimming cost V 0 bases and J 8 bases; bases outside gene matches: 6. CDR1 is SGHVS, CDR2 FNYEAQ, per germline. The CDR3 extends over 15 amino acids. This specimen was collected from a patient who underwent chemoradiotherapy. This TCR was recovered from a human donor with HPV-associated anogenital cancer. J is TRBJ1-4 and V is TRBV7-6; 7 nucleotides agree with TRBD1. The CDR3 sequence is CASSLASGTVEKLFF. The CDR3 coding sequence is TGTGCCAGCAGCTTAGCTTCCGGGACAGTCGAAAAACTGTTTTTT.